This T cell receptor (beta chain) was retrieved from a study of T-cell reconstitution after alpha-beta-depleted transplantation in children. Findings and limits, study-wide: Surviving recipient T cells and thymic progenitors accounted for the high day-60 TCRbeta diversity observed in some patients. A year post-transplant, T-cell counts and diversity derived mostly from newly produced T cells. Several hundred expanded graft clones reportedly were the source of alpha-beta T cells about two months after transplant.

On this clonotype: Its antigen remains unidentified.

The TCRbeta library was prepared with unique molecular identifiers. TCRdb itself ran the PCR reads through MiXCR, one entry per CDR3 protein. The table lists fewer than 550,000 distinct CDR3 sequences, about an eighth of them singletons, with approximately 14% in the top ten. Trimming cost V 8 bases and J 9 bases; bases outside gene matches: 13. Germline loops: CDR1 MNHEY, CDR2 SMNVEV (reference sequence). This CDR3 is built from 14 residues. The specimen was PBMCs, mostly from graft donor cells, collected 180 days after TCRalphabeta/CD19-depleted stem cell transplant. The V gene is TRBV27, the J gene TRBJ2-1, with 7 bases that match TRBD1. The origin of this receptor is a female patient aged 2 to 10 who had a stem cell transplant for aplastic anemia, so the T cells may come from the graft donor. The chain's CDR3 is CASSETGWRIEQFF. CDR3 in DNA: TGTGCCAGCTCGGAGACAGGGTGGCGGATTGAGCAGTTCTTC.